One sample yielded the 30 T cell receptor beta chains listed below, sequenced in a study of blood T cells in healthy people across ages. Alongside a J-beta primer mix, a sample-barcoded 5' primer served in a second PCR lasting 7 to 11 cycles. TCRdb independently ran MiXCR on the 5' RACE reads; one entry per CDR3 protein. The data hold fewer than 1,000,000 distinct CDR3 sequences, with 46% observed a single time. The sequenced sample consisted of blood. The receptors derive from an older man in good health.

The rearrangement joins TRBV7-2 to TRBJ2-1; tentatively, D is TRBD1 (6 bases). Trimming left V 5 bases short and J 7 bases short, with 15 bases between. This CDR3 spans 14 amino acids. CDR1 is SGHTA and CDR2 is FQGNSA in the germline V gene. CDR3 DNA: TGTGCCAGCAGCATTAGCGAGGGGGAAAATGAGCAGTTCTTC. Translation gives CASSISEGENEQFF.

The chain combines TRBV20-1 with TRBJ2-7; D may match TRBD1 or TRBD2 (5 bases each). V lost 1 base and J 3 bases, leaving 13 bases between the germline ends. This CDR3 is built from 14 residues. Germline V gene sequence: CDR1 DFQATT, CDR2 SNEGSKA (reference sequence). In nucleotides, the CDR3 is TGCAGTGCTAGAGGGGGGAACTTTGACTACGAGCAGTACTTC. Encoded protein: CSARGGNFDYEQYF.

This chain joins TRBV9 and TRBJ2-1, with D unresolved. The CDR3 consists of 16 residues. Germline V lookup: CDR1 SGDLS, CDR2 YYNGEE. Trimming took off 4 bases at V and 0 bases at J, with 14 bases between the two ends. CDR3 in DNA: TGTGCCAGCAGCCCGAGACCCCAAAGCTCCTACAATGAGCAGTTCTTC. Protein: CASSPRPQSSYNEQFF.

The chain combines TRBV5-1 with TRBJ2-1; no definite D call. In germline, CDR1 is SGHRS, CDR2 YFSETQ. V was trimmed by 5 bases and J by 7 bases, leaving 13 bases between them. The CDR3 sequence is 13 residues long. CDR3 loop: CASSGIGQNEQFF. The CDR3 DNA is TGCGCCAGCAGTGGAATCGGGCAGAATGAGCAGTTCTTC.

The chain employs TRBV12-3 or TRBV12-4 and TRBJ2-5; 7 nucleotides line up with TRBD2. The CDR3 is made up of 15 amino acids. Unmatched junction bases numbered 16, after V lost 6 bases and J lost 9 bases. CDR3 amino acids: CASSELASGTGPQYF. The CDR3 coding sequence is TGTGCCAGCAGCGAACTAGCGTCCGGCACAGGACCCCAGTACTTC.

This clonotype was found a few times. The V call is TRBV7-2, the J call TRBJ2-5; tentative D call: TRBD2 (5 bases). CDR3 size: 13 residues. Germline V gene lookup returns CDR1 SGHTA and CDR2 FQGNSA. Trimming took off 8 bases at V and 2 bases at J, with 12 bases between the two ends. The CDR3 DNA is TGTGCCAGCGAGTCGGAGGTACAAGAGACCCAGTACTTC. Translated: CASESEVQETQYF.

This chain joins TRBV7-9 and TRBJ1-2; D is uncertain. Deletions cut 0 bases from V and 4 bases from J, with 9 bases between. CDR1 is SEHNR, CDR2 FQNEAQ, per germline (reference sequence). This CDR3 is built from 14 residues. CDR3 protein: CASSLAAVIYGYTF. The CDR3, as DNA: TGTGCCAGCAGCTTAGCGGCGGTCATCTATGGCTACACCTTC. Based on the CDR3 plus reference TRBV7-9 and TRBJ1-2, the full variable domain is DTGVSQNPRHKITKRGQNVTFRCDPISEHNRLYWYRQTLGQGPEFLTYFQNEAQLEKSRLLSDRFSAERPKGSFSTLEIQRTEQGDSAMYLCASSLAAVIYGYTFGSGTRLTVV.

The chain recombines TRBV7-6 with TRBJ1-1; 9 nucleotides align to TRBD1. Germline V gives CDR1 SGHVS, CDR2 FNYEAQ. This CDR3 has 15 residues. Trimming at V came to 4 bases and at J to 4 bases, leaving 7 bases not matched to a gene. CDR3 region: CASSSQTGGFTEAFF. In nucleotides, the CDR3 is TGTGCCAGCAGCTCTCAGACAGGGGGATTCACTGAAGCTTTCTTT.

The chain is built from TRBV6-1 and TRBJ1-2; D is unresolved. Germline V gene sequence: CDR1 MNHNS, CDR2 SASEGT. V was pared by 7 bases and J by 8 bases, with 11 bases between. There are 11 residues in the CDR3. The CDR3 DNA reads TGTGCCAGCACCCCTTTAATGGGCTACACCTTC. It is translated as CASTPLMGYTF.

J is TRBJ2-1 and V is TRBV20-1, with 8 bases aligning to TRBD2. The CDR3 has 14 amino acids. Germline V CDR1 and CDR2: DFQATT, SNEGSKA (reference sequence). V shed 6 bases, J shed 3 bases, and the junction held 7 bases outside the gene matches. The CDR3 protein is CSALPSGYYNEQFF. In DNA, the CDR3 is TGCAGTGCCCTCCCTAGCGGGTACTACAATGAGCAGTTCTTC.

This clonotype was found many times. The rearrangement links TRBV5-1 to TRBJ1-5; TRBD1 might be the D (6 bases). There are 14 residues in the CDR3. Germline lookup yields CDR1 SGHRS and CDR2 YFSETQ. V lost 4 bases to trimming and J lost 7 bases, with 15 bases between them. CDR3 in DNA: TGCGCCAGCAGCCCACAGGGTCCCGACCAGCCCCAGCATTTT. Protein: CASSPQGPDQPQHF.

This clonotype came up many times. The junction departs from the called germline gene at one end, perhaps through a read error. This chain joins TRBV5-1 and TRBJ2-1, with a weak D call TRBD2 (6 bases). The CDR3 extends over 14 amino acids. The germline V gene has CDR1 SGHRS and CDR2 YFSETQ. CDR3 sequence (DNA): TGTGCCAGCAGCCTTAGCGGAGCGTACAATGAGCAGTTCTTC. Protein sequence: CASSLSGAYNEQFF.

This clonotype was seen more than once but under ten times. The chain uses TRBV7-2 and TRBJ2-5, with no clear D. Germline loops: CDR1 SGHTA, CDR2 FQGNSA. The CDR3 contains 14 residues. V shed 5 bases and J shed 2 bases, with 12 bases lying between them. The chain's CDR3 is CASSPPPEQETQYF. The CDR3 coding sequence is TGTGCCAGCAGCCCCCCGCCGGAACAAGAGACCCAGTACTTC.

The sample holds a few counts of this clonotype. Here the CDR3 reads CASSPDRYYGYTF. CDR3 in DNA: TGTGCCAGCAGTCCGGACAGGTACTATGGCTACACCTTC. The J gene is TRBJ1-2, the V gene TRBV12-3 or TRBV12-4, with 7 positions matching TRBD1. The CDR3 spans 13 residues. V was clipped by 5 bases and J by 3 bases; unmatched bases: 3.

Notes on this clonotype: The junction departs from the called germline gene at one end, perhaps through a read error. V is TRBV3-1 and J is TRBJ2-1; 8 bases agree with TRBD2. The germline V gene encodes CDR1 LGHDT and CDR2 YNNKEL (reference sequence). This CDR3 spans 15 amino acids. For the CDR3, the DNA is TGTACCAGCAGCTCATCTGGGACTAGTTACAATGAGCAGTTCTTC. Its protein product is CTSSSSGTSYNEQFF.

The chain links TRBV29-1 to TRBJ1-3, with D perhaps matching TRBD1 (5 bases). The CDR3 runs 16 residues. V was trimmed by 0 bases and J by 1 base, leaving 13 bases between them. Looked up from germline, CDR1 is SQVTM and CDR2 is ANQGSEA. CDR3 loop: CSVEELQGSSGNTIYF. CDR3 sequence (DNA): TGCAGCGTTGAAGAATTGCAGGGATCATCTGGAAACACCATATATTTT.

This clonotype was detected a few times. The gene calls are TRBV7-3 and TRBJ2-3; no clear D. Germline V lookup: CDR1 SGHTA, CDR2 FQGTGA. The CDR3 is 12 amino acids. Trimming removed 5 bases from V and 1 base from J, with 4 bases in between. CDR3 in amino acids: CASSNRTDTQYF. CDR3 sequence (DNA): TGTGCCAGCAGCAACCGCACAGATACGCAGTATTTT. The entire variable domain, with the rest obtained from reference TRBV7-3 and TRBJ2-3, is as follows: GAGVSQTPSNKVTEKGKYVELRCDPISGHTALYWYRQSLGQGPEFLIYFQGTGAADDSGLPNDRFFAVRPEGSVSTLKIQRTERGDSAVYLCASSNRTDTQYFGPGTRLTVL.

The CDR3 sequence is CSAPTLRDSNQPQHF. The DNA for the CDR3 is TGCAGTGCTCCCACCCTCCGGGACAGCAATCAGCCCCAGCATTTT. J is TRBJ1-5 and V is TRBV20-1; TRBD1 might be the D (5 bases). Trimming removed 5 bases from V and 1 base from J, with 15 bases in between. CDR1 and CDR2 from the germline V gene are DFQATT and SNEGSKA (reference sequence). The CDR3 runs to 15 residues.

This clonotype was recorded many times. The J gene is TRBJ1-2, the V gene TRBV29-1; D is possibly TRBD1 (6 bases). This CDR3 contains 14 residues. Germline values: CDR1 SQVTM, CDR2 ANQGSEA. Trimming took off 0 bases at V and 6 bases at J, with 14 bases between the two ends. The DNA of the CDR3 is TGCAGCGTTGAAGATTGGGGGCAGGGTCATGGCTACACCTTC. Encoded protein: CSVEDWGQGHGYTF.

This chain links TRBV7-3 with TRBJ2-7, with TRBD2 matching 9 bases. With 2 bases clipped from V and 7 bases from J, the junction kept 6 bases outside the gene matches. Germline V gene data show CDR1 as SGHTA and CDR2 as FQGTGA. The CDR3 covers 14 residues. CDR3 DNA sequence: TGTGCCAGCAGCTTAGGCGGGAGGGGAGTTGAGCAGTACTTC. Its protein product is CASSLGGRGVEQYF. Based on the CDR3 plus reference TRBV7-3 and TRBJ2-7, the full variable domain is GAGVSQTPSNKVTEKGKYVELRCDPISGHTALYWYRQSLGQGPEFLIYFQGTGAADDSGLPNDRFFAVRPEGSVSTLKIQRTERGDSAVYLCASSLGGRGVEQYFGPGTRLTVT.

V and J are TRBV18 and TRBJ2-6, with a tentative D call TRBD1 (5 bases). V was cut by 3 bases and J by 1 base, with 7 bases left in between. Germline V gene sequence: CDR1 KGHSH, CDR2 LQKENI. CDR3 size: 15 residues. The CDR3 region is CASSPTESGANVLTF. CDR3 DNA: TGTGCCAGCTCACCGACAGAATCTGGGGCCAACGTCCTGACTTTC.

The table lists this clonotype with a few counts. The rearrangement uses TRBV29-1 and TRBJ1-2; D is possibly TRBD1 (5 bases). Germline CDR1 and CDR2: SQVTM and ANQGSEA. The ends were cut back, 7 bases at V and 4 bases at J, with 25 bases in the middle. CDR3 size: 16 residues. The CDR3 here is CSGRTPGSQVGYGYTF. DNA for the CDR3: TGCAGCGGGCGGACACCTGGAAGTCAGGTGGGCTATGGCTACACCTTC.

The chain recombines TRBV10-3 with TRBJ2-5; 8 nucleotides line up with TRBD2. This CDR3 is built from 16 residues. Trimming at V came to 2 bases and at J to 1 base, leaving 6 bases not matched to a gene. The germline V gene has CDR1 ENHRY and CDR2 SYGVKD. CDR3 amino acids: CAISEEIAGFQETQYF. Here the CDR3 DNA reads TGTGCCATCAGTGAGGAAATAGCGGGGTTCCAAGAGACCCAGTACTTC.

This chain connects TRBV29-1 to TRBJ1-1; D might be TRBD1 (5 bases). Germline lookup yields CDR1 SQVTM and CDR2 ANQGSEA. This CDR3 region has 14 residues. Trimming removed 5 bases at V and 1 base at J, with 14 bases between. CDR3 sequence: CSVLAGTANTEAFF. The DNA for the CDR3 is TGCAGCGTTCTAGCCGGGACGGCGAACACTGAAGCTTTCTTT.

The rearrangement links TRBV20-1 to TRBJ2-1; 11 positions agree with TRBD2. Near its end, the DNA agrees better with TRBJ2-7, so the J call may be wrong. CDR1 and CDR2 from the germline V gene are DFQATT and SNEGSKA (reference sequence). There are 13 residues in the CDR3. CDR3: CSAGTSGEGEQYF. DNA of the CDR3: TGCAGTGCTGGGACTAGCGGAGAGGGTGAGCAGTACTTC.

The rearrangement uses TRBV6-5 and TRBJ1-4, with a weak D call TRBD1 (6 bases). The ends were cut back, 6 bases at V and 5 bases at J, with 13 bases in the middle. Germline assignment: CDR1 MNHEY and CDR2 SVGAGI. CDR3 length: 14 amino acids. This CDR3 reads CASSQPGTNEKLFF. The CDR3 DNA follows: TGTGCCAGCAGCCAACCCGGGACAAATGAAAAACTGTTTTTT.

The CDR3 nucleotides read TGTGCCAGCAGTGTGGGCCCGGCGGGGGGGCTGTTTTTT. Its translation is CASSVGPAGGLFF. The chain links TRBV27 to TRBJ1-4, with D perhaps TRBD1 (5 bases). V was shortened by 5 bases and J by 14 bases, with 18 bases between the two germline ends. This CDR3 comprises 13 residues. CDR1 and CDR2 (germline): MNHEY, SMNVEV (reference sequence).

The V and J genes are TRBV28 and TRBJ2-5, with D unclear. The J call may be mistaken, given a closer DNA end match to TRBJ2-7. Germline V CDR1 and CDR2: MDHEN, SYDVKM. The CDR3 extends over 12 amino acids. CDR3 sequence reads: CASSFRVGEQYF. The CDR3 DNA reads TGTGCCAGCAGTTTTCGCGTCGGCGAGCAGTACTTC.

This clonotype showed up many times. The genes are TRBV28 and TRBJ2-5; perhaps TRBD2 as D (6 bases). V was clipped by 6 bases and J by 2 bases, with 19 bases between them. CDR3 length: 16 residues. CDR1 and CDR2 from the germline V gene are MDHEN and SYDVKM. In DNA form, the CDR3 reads TGTGCCAGCAGCTCGCCTTTTCTAGGACTACAAGAGACCCAGTACTTC. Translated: CASSSPFLGLQETQYF.

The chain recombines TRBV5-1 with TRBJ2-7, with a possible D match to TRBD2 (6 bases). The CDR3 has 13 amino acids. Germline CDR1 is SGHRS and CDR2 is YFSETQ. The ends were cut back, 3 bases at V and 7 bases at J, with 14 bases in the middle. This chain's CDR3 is CASSWDSAYEQYF. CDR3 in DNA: TGCGCCAGCAGCTGGGACTCTGCTTATGAGCAGTACTTC.